Listed below are T cell receptor beta chains from one sample, sequenced in a study of Graves' ophthalmopathy and Graves' hyperthyroidism. TCRdb reanalysed the multiplex PCR reads using MiXCR and keeps one entry per CDR3 protein. The sample has 600,000 to 950,000 distinct CDR3 sequences, roughly two fifths seen once. Sequencing was carried out using peripheral blood. These receptors all stem from an adult man with Graves' ophthalmopathy. CDR3s leave out the opening cysteine and the closing phenylalanine or tryptophan. A D gene is named only where the DNA matches it firmly.

j_call d_call v_call cdr3_aa
TRBJ2-2 . TRBV7-3 ASSFYRGGGELF
TRBJ2-5 . TRBV6-1 ASMASRGSQETQY
TRBJ1-1 . TRBV7-9 ASSSPYHTEAF
TRBJ2-2 . TRBV25-1 ASSYFSRDNTGELF
TRBJ1-5 . TRBV24-1 ASSQEYDQPQH
TRBJ1-1 . TRBV25-1 ASSATWLFQAF
TRBJ2-5 TRBD2 TRBV19 ASSTNSGGSETQY
TRBJ1-4 TRBD1 TRBV29-1 SVEDRDRGINEKLF
TRBJ1-1 . TRBV7-2 ASSLLTFGAPNTEAF
TRBJ1-2 . TRBV7-2 ASRTGRGYGYT
TRBJ1-5 . TRBV29-1 SVELAGNQPQH
TRBJ2-7 . TRBV10-2 ASSEYLRGQSYEQY
TRBJ2-3 . TRBV5-1 ASSPDLGMADTQY
TRBJ1-2 . TRBV20-1 SAVRANYGYT
TRBJ1-3 . TRBV6-5 ASSYESTASSGNTIY
TRBJ2-5 . TRBV30 AWTSNQETQY
TRBJ1-1 . TRBV25-1 ASSESGEGLGAAF
TRBJ1-1 . TRBV29-1 SVPKNTEAF
TRBJ1-5 . TRBV7-9 ASSQDPTGSGQPQH
TRBJ1-5 . TRBV20-1 SASDSNSNQPQH
TRBJ2-5 TRBD1 TRBV2 ASSVRGRSRETQY
TRBJ2-5 . TRBV7-2 ASSYLSSRLETQY
TRBJ2-5 TRBD2 TRBV24-1 ATSEPGTSGGAPETQY
TRBJ1-1 . TRBV7-9 ASSYDGKKAF
TRBJ2-5 . TRBV10-2 ASSEEG
TRBJ2-7 TRBD1 TRBV15 ATSRAGQGYEQY
TRBJ2-5 TRBD1 TRBV29-1 SVTGQGLGETQY
TRBJ2-2 . TRBV25-1 ASSPKLNTGELF
TRBJ2-7 TRBD2 TRBV20-1 SARASGSYEQY
TRBJ1-5 . TRBV9 ASSIAGWGQPQH
TRBJ1-2 TRBD1 TRBV20-1 SVTGAQGYT
TRBJ2-7 TRBD2 TRBV19 ASSRTGLAGGMAEQY
TRBJ2-7 TRBD1 TRBV12-3/TRBV12-4 ASSVFGQGLDEQY
TRBJ2-5 . TRBV19 ASSKGLGETQY
TRBJ1-1 TRBD1 TRBV2 ASSPDRERTSE
TRBJ1-5 . TRBV20-1 SATGGASNQPQH
TRBJ1-6 . TRBV2 ASSSVAGFNNSPLH
TRBJ1-1 . TRBV14 ASSPLAGGAPEAF
TRBJ2-7 TRBD1 TRBV5-1 ASSATNRGYEQY
TRBJ2-3 TRBD2 TRBV9 ASSVPSDAGGTDTQY
TRBJ1-2 . TRBV13 ASSLSTYGYT
TRBJ1-6 TRBD1 TRBV20-1 SAPLVTGWNSPLH